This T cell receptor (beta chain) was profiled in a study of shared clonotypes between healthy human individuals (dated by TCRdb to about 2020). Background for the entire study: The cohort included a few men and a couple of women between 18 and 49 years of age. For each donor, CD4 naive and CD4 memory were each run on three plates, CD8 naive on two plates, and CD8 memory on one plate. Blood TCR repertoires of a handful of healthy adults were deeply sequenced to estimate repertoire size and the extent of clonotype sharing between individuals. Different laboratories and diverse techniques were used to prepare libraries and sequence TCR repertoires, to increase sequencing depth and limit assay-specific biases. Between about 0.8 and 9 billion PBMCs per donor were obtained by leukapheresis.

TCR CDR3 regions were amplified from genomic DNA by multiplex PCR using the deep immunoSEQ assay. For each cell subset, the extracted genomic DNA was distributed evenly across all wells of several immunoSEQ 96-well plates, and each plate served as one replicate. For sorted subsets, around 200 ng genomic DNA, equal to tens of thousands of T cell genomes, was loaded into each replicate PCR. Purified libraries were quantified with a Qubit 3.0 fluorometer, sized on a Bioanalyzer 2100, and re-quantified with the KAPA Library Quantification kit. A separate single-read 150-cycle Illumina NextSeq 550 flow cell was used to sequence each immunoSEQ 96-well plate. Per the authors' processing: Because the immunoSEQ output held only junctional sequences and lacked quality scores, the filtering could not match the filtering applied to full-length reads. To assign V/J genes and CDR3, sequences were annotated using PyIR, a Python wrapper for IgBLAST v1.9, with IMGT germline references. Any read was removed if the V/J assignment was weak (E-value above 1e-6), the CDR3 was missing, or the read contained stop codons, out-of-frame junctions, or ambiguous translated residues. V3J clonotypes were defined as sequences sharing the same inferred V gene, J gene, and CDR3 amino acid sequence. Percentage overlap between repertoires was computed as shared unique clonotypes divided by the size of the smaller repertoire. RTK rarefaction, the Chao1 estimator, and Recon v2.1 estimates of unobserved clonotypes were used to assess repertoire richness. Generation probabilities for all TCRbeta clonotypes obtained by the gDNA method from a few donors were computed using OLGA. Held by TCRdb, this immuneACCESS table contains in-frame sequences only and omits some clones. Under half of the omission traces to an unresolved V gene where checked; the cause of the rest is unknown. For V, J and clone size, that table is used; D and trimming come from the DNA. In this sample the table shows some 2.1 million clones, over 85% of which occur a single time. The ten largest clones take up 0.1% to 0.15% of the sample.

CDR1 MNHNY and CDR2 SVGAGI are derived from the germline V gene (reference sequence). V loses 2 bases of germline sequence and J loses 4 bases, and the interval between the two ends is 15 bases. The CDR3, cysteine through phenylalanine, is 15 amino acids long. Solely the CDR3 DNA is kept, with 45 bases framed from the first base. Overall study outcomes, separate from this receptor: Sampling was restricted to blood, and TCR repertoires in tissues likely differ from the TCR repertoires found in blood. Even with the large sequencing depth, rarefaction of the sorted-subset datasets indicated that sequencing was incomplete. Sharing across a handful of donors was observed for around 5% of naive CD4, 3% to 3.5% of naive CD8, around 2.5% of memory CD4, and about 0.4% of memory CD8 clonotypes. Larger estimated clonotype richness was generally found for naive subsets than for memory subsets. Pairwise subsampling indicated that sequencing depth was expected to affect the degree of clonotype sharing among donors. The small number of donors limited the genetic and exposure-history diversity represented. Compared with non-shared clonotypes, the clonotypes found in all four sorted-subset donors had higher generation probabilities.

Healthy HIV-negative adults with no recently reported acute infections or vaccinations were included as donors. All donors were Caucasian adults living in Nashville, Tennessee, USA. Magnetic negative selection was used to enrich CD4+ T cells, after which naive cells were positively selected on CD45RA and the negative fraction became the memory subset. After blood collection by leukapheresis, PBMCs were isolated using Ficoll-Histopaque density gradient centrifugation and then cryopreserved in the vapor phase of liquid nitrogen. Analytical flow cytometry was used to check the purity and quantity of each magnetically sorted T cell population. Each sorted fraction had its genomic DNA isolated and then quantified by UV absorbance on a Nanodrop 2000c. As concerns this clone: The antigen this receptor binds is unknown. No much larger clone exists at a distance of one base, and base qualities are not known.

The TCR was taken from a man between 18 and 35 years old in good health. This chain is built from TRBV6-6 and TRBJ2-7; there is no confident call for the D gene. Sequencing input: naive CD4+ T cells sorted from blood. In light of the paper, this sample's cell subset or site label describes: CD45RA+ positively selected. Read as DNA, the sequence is TGTGCCAGCAGTTACCTTACTGGGATACCTTACGAGCAGTACTTC. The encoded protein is CASSYLTGIPYEQYF.